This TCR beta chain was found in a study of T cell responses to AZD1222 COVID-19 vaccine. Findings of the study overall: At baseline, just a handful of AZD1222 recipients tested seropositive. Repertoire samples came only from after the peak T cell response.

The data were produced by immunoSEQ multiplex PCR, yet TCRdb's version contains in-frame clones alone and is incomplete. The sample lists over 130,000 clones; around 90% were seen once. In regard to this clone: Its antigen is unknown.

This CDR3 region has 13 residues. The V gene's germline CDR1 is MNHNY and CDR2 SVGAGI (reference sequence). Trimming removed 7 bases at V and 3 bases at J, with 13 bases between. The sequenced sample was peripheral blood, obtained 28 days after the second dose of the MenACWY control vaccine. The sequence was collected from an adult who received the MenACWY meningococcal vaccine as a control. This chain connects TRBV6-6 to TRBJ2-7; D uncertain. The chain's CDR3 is CASIDTAGYEQYF. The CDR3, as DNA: TGTGCCAGCATTGACACCGCCGGCTACGAGCAGTACTTC.